Shown below are 5 T cell receptor beta chains from a single sample sequenced in a study of tumor-infiltrating lymphocytes in primary liver carcinoma. The source material, 20-30 mg of unsorted bulk tissue, was used to co-extract RNA and DNA. TCR beta cDNA was prepared out of roughly 0.45 ug total RNA by means of a constant-region primer. Libraries covering TCR beta were generated through three nested multiplex PCR rounds (using a slightly modified ARM-PCR). Amplification in the first two PCR rounds was performed using TRBV1-TRBV30 forward primers and a C-beta reverse primer for 10 cycles each. TCRdb fed the multiplex PCR reads into MiXCR, producing one record per CDR3 protein. The sample includes about 78,000 distinct CDR3 sequences, 60% to 75% of them seen just once. Sample: liver tumor tissue from sampling region 4. As for subset: tumor region T4, right-lateral pole. These receptors were obtained from a man aged 40-49 years with primary liver carcinoma and hepatitis B virus infection.

Comment on this clonotype: Compared with germline, one end of the junction differs, possibly owing to a read error. The V gene is TRBV6-5, the J gene TRBJ1-1; the D is unclear. The CDR3 consists of 14 residues. Germline V gene lookup returns CDR1 MNHEY and CDR2 SVGAGI. The CDR3 nucleotides are TGTGCCAACAGTCCTTTTATCCAGAACACTGAAGCTTTCTTT. Protein: CANSPFIQNTEAFF.

Only a few counts were recorded for this clonotype. One end of the junction is discordant with germline, which a read error may explain. This chain joins TRBV4-1 and TRBJ2-4; D is possibly TRBD1 or TRBD2 (6 bases each). Germline values: CDR1 MGHRA, CDR2 YSYEKL. This CDR3 has 15 amino acids. The CDR3 is CASSPEGGAKNIQYF. CDR3 sequence (DNA): TGCGCCAGTAGCCCGGAAGGGGGGGCCAAAAACATTCAGTACTTC.

For this clonotype: Because the CDR3 is missing its conserved closing phenylalanine or tryptophan, this is likely a read error. The DNA is omitted, as the CDR3 cannot be located on it reliably, and the CDR3 follows TCRdb's listing. The V call is TRBV11-2, the J call TRBJ2-1; no check of the table's D call, TRBD2, against the DNA was made. CDR1 is SGHAT and CDR2 is FQNNGV in the germline V gene. Termini included, the CDR3 measures 14 amino acids. The CDR3 reads CASSSMLGSNEQFI.

With respect to this clonotype: The junction differs from germline at one of its ends, possibly a read error. CDR3 nucleotide sequence: TGTGCCACGTCGACTAGTGTGGGCCTGGACGAGCAGCACTTC. Residues: CATSTSVGLDEQHF. J is TRBJ2-7 and V is TRBV10-3, with D possibly matching TRBD2 (6 bases). The CDR3 is 14 amino acids. Germline CDR1 and CDR2: ENHRY and SYGVKD.

With regard to this clonotype: The missing conserved phenylalanine or tryptophan at the end of this CDR3 makes a read error likely. The V gene is TRBV11-2, the J gene TRBJ1-3; D possibly corresponds to TRBD1 (5 bases). This CDR3 spans 13 amino acids. Germline V gene lookup returns CDR1 SGHAT and CDR2 FQNNGV. DNA of the CDR3: TGTACCTCAGCCCAGGGAACTGGAAACACCATATATTTA. Translation: CTSAQGTGNTIYL.